The 6 T cell receptor beta chains in this list originate from one sample, sequenced in a study of cytomegalovirus exposure and HLA in healthy donors listed by TCRdb under 2017. Library preparation employed the immunoSEQ multiplex PCR assay. A mixture of 60 forward primers for TCR Vbeta segments and 13 reverse primers for TCR Jbeta segments was used in the multiplex PCR. Here the immuneACCESS table is served through TCRdb, limited to in-frame sequences with V and J called. Missing clones are a known gap in these copies; in checked studies unresolved V genes cover under half, and the rest lacks a known reason. The sample table shows some 220,000 clones, and just under 85% are seen once. Of the sample, about 0.58% is held by the ten largest clones. The sequencing input was PBMCs. The receptors stem from a woman aged 40 to 50 in good health and CMV-seronegative.

The rearrangement links TRBV27 to TRBJ2-7, with D perhaps matching TRBD2 (6 bases). The V end was cut by 1 base, the J end by 2 bases, with 12 bases between. From germline, CDR1 is MNHEY and CDR2 SMNVEV (reference sequence). There are 15 residues in the CDR3. The CDR3 sequence: CASSLYLGGPYEQYF. The CDR3 DNA is TGTGCCAGCAGTTTATATCTGGGAGGTCCCTACGAGCAGTACTTC.

The chain employs TRBV7-2 and TRBJ1-5, with 8 bases aligning to TRBD1. CDR1 SGHTA and CDR2 FQGNSA come from the germline V gene. The V segment lost 5 bases and the J segment 0 bases; nucleotides outside the gene matches: 6. The CDR3 loop spans 16 amino acids. The CDR3 reads CASSPQGGYSNQPQHF. The CDR3 nucleotides are TGTGCCAGCAGCCCACAGGGGGGCTATAGCAATCAGCCCCAGCATTTT.

The J gene is TRBJ2-1, the V gene TRBV14; TRBD1 might be the D (5 bases). Deletions cut 3 bases from V and 8 bases from J, with 11 bases between. Germline loops: CDR1 SGHDN, CDR2 FVKESK. The CDR3 contains 13 residues. CDR3 loop: CASSHQGEHEQFF. CDR3 in DNA: TGTGCCAGCAGCCATCAGGGTGAACATGAGCAGTTCTTC. Full variable domain (outside the CDR3, taken from reference TRBV14 and TRBJ2-1): EAGVTQFPSHSVIEKGQTVTLRCDPISGHDNLYWYRRVMGKEIKFLLHFVKESKQDESGMPNNRFLAERTGGTYSTLKVQPAELEDSGVYFCASSHQGEHEQFFGPGTRLTVL.

This chain uses TRBV2 with TRBJ2-7; D perhaps matches TRBD2 (5 bases). V lost 5 bases, J lost 2 bases, and 10 bases lay in between. The CDR3 contains 13 residues. Germline V lookup: CDR1 SNHLY, CDR2 FYNNEI. The CDR3 sequence: CASSRGPPYEQYF. CDR3 bases: TGTGCCAGCAGTCGAGGGCCGCCCTACGAGCAGTACTTC.

The chain employs TRBV9 and TRBJ2-5; TRBD2 matches at 10 bases. The CDR3 is 17 residues long. Germline-derived CDR1 and CDR2 are SGDLS and YYNGEE. The V and J ends lost 0 bases and 2 bases, in that order; junction bases with no gene match: 7. In nucleotides, the CDR3 is TGTGCCAGCAGCGTAGATCCAGCGGGGGGGCTGCAAGAGACCCAGTACTTC. It yields the protein CASSVDPAGGLQETQYF.

This chain links TRBV7-9 with TRBJ2-5; D is perhaps TRBD2 (5 bases). The V gene's germline CDR1 is SEHNR and CDR2 FQNEAQ (reference sequence). The CDR3 runs 13 residues. The V gene lost 7 bases and the J gene lost 3 bases, with 12 bases spanning the gap. CDR3 sequence (DNA): TGTGCCAGCACCTCCCCCGGGGAAGAGACCCAGTACTTC. This sequence encodes CASTSPGEETQYF.